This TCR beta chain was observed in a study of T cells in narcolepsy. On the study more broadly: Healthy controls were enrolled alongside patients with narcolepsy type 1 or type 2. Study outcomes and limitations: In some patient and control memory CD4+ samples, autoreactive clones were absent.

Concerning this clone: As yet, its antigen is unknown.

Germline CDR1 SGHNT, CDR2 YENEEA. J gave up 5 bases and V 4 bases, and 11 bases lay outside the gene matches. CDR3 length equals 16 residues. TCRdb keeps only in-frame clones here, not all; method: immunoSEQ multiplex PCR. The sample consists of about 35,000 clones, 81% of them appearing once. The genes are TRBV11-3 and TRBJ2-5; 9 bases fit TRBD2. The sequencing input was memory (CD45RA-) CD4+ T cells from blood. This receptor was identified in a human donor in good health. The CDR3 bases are TGTGCCAGCAGCTCGTACGCGTTTAGCGGGAGCGAGACCCAGTACTTC. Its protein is CASSSYAFSGSETQYF.